One and the same sample provided the 16 T cell receptor beta chains below, sequenced in a study of blood T cell repertoires in COVID-19 (TCRdb year 2020). Library generation was performed with the immunoSEQ multiplex PCR assay. The table comes from immuneACCESS by way of TCRdb, which keeps in-frame sequences with V and J called. Part of the clones is missing from these tables; in studies checked, under half for an unresolved V gene and the rest for unknown reasons. The sample records roughly 300,000 clones, about 90% of which are singletons. About 6.8% of the sample rests with the top ten. The source material was peripheral blood. The receptor source for this set is a man between 18 and 29 years old who had recovered from COVID-19.

V and J are TRBV7-9 and TRBJ1-2; TRBD1 agrees at 7 bases. The junction had 10 bases not matched to a gene; V was cut back by 1 base and J by 8 bases. The germline gives CDR1 SEHNR, CDR2 FQNEAQ (reference sequence). The CDR3 runs 15 residues. The CDR3 here is CASSLVDRPAVGYTF. CDR3 nucleotides: TGTGCCAGCAGCTTAGTGGACAGGCCTGCCGTAGGCTACACCTTC.

The chain employs TRBV19 and TRBJ2-5; 9 bases agree with TRBD1. CDR1 and CDR2 (germline): LNHDA, SQIVND (reference sequence). CDR3 size: 14 residues. V trimming: 7 bases; J trimming: 5 bases; junction bases outside the gene matches: 8. CDR3 amino acids: CASTSTGGGETQYF. CDR3 DNA sequence: TGTGCCAGTACTTCGACAGGGGGTGGCGAGACCCAGTACTTC.

This clone is a singleton in its sample. This chain links TRBV19 with TRBJ2-7; 8 nucleotides match TRBD1. CDR1 and CDR2 from the germline V gene are LNHDA and SQIVND (reference sequence). CDR3 length: 13 residues. V lost 4 bases and J lost 5; bases outside the gene matches: 4. CDR3 nucleotide sequence: TGTGCCAGTAGTAGGGACAGGAGAAACGAGCAGTACTTC. Translating it yields CASSRDRRNEQYF.

The rearrangement uses TRBV28 and TRBJ1-2; 10 nucleotides match TRBD1. CDR3 length: 16 residues. CDR1 is MDHEN and CDR2 is SYDVKM in the germline V gene. With 11 bases clipped from V and 1 base from J, the junction kept 13 bases outside the gene matches. CDR3 region: CAACSPGQGINYGYTF. DNA of the CDR3: TGTGCCGCGTGCTCCCCGGGACAGGGGATTAACTATGGCTACACCTTC.

The gene calls are TRBV2 and TRBJ2-1, with D tentatively TRBD2 (7 bases). Germline V CDR1 and CDR2: SNHLY, FYNNEI. The ends were cut back, 3 bases at V and 4 bases at J, with 16 bases in the middle. The CDR3 has 16 residues. CDR3 residues: CASSESQGGRYNEQFF. CDR3 bases: TGTGCCAGCAGTGAGTCACAGGGAGGGAGGTACAATGAGCAGTTCTTC.

CDR3 amino acids: CASSPRTGGGNTIYF. The CDR3 nucleotides read TGTGCCAGCAGCCCCCGGACGGGAGGAGGAAACACCATATATTTT. The V and J genes are TRBV9 and TRBJ1-3, with no clear D. The CDR3 is 15 amino acids. The V end lost 4 bases, the J end lost 4 bases, and 15 bases lay between the germline ends. Per germline, CDR1 SGDLS and CDR2 YYNGEE.

This chain links TRBV2 with TRBJ1-2, with D possibly TRBD1 on 5 matching bases. V lost 3 bases, J lost 5 bases, and 10 bases lay in between. This CDR3 is built from 13 residues. Germline loops: CDR1 SNHLY, CDR2 FYNNEI. In DNA form, the CDR3 reads TGTGCCAGCAGTGATCAGGGAGGGTATGGCTACACCTTC. It encodes CASSDQGGYGYTF.

A single count supports this clone. The CDR3 loop reads CASSLVTGGTDTQYF. CDR3 in DNA: TGTGCCAGCAGCTTGGTGACAGGCGGCACAGATACGCAGTATTTT. The chain couples TRBV5-6 to TRBJ2-3, with D possibly being TRBD1 (6 bases). This CDR3 has 15 residues. From germline, CDR1 is SGHDT and CDR2 YYEEEE. V shed 0 bases and J shed 1 base, with 9 bases lying between them.

V and J are TRBV6-5 and TRBJ2-7, with 7 bases fitting TRBD1. Trimming at V came to 10 bases and at J to 1 base, leaving 10 bases not matched to a gene. CDR1 is MNHEY and CDR2 is SVGAGI in the germline V gene. CDR3 length: 14 residues. CDR3 sequence reads: CAIFSGTASYEQYF. Written as DNA, the CDR3 is TGTGCCATCTTTTCCGGGACAGCTTCCTACGAGCAGTACTTC.

The rearrangement joins TRBV18 to TRBJ1-5; D unclear. V lost 1 base and J lost 3, with 22 bases in between. The CDR3 covers 19 residues. CDR1 is KGHSH and CDR2 is LQKENI in the germline V gene. CDR3 in DNA: TGTGCCAGCTCACCACAGGCGCCGGGGATAGGAAGGGTCAATCAGCCCCAGCATTTT. Its translation: CASSPQAPGIGRVNQPQHF.

The chain combines TRBV5-1 with TRBJ2-6, with 10 bases matching TRBD1. The junction had 14 bases not matched to a gene; V was cut back by 3 bases and J by 2 bases. Germline lookup yields CDR1 SGHRS and CDR2 YFSETQ. The CDR3 consists of 20 residues. The CDR3 bases are TGCGCCAGCAGCTCGGGATTAACCGGGACAGGGGCCCCTGGGGCCAACGTCCTGACTTTC. Translation: CASSSGLTGTGAPGANVLTF.

The gene calls are TRBV7-6 and TRBJ2-6, with no clear D. This CDR3 contains 16 residues. Trimming took off 5 bases at V and 0 bases at J, with 11 bases between the two ends. CDR1 SGHVS and CDR2 FNYEAQ come from the germline V gene. CDR3 amino acids: CASSEETLSGANVLTF. CDR3 DNA sequence: TGTGCCAGCAGCGAAGAGACACTCTCTGGGGCCAACGTCCTGACTTTC. The full variable domain, its missing parts supplied by reference TRBV7-6 and TRBJ2-6, is GAGVSQSPRYKVTKRGQDVALRCDPISGHVSLYWYRQALGQGPEFLTYFNYEAQQDKSGLPNDRFSAERPEGSISTLTIQRTEQRDSAMYRCASSEETLSGANVLTFGAGSRLTVL.

The chain combines TRBV6-4 with TRBJ2-5, with D perhaps TRBD2 (8 bases). Germline V lookup: CDR1 MRHNA, CDR2 SNTAGT. The CDR3 has 15 amino acids. V dropped 4 bases and J dropped 4 bases, with 16 bases sitting between them. CDR3 DNA sequence: TGTGCCAGCAGTGCCACAGGGGCGGGGGGAGAGACCCAGTACTTC. Its protein is CASSATGAGGETQYF.

The chain links TRBV4-1 to TRBJ2-7; D gene ambiguous. This CDR3 is built from 15 residues. The V gene's germline CDR1 is MGHRA and CDR2 YSYEKL. The V gene lost 0 bases and the J gene lost 2 bases, with 11 bases spanning the gap. The chain's CDR3 is CASSQDLSGTYEQYF. CDR3 in DNA: TGCGCCAGCAGCCAAGATCTTTCAGGAACCTACGAGCAGTACTTC.

The chain links TRBV20-1 to TRBJ2-7; TRBD2 aligns across 10 bases. The junction had 8 bases not matched to a gene; V was cut back by 3 bases and J by 6 bases. Germline loops: CDR1 DFQATT, CDR2 SNEGSKA (reference sequence). This CDR3 comprises 14 residues. Here the CDR3 reads CSASDPSGRGEQYF. The CDR3 nucleotides read TGCAGTGCTAGTGATCCTAGCGGGAGAGGCGAGCAGTACTTC.

This clone was recorded only once. The V gene is TRBV6-7, the J gene TRBJ2-5, with TRBD1 matching over 7 bases. TRBV6-7 is an ORF for which the function is uncertain. CDR3 length equals 14 residues. V trimming: 6 bases; J trimming: 1 base; junction bases outside the gene matches: 5. CDR3 amino acids: CASRRTGAQETQYF. For the CDR3, the DNA is TGTGCCAGCAGACGGACAGGCGCCCAAGAGACCCAGTACTTC.